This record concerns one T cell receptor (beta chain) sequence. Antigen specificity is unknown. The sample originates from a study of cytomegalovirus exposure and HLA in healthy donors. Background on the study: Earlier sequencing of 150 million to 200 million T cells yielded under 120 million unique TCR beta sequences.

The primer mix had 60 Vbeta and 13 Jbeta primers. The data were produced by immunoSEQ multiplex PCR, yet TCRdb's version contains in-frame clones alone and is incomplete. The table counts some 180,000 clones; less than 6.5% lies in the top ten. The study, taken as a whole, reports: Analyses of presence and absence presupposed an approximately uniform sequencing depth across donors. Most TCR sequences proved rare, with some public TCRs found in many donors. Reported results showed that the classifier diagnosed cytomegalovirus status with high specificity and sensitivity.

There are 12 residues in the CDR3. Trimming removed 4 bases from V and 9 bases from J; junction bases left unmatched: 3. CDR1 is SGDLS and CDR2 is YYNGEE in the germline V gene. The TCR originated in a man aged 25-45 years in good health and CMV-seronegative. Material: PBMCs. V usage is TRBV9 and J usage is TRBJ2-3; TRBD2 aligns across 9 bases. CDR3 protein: CASSRTSETQYF. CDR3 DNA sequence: TGTGCCAGCAGCCGGACTAGCGAGACGCAGTATTTT.